Below, 10 T cell receptor beta chains from the same sample are listed, as sequenced in a study of shared clonotypes between healthy human individuals. The table came from immunoSEQ multiplex PCR; TCRdb's copy has only in-frame clones and leaves some out. In the table there are about 2.4 million clones, approximately 94% of which are singletons. Material for sequencing was naive CD4+ T cells sorted from blood. Subset here: CD45RA+ positively selected. The receptors shown here come from a man younger than 35 in good health.

V is TRBV29-1 and J is TRBJ2-1, with D possibly being TRBD1 or TRBD2 (5 bases each). With 5 bases removed from V and 7 bases from J, the gap between germline ends came to 18 bases. Per germline, CDR1 SQVTM and CDR2 ANQGSEA. This CDR3 has 14 amino acids. DNA of the CDR3: TGCAGCGTTAGGAGGCACCGAGAGGGGAATGAGCAGTTCTTC. As protein: CSVRRHREGNEQFF.

The chain has TRBV5-6 and TRBJ1-5; D is unresolved. V was trimmed by 0 bases and J by 7 bases, leaving 8 bases between them. The V gene's germline CDR1 is SGHDT and CDR2 YYEEEE. The CDR3 consists of 13 residues. The CDR3 protein is CASSLGVGQPQHF. As DNA, the CDR3 is TGTGCCAGCAGCTTGGGTGTGGGGCAGCCCCAGCATTTT.

The chain carries TRBV7-3 and TRBJ2-1, with 9 nucleotides matching TRBD2. The CDR3 extends over 17 amino acids. CDR1 is SGHTA and CDR2 is FQGTGA in the germline V gene. Unmatched junction bases numbered 11, after V lost 4 bases and J lost 4 bases. CDR3 DNA sequence: TGTGCCAGCAGCTCCGGGATTGGGCTAGCGGGGTACAATGAGCAGTTCTTC. Its translation: CASSSGIGLAGYNEQFF.

The gene calls are TRBV5-1 and TRBJ2-1, with D maybe TRBD1 (6 bases). With 4 bases removed from V and 4 bases from J, the gap between germline ends came to 12 bases. The CDR3 has 14 residues. Germline lookup yields CDR1 SGHRS and CDR2 YFSETQ. CDR3: CASSGGAWYNEQFF. As DNA, the CDR3 is TGCGCCAGCAGCGGGGGCGCATGGTACAATGAGCAGTTCTTC.

This rearrangement joins TRBV11-3 to TRBJ2-2, with D tentatively TRBD1 (6 bases). CDR3 size: 16 residues. Per germline, CDR1 SGHNT and CDR2 YENEEA. With 4 bases removed from V and 5 bases from J, the gap between germline ends came to 17 bases. CDR3 loop: CASSSSGELRTGELFF. CDR3 bases: TGTGCCAGCAGCTCATCAGGGGAGTTACGAACCGGGGAGCTGTTTTTT.

Concerning this clone: A read error may explain this, as a much larger clone is one base away. The CDR3 is CSVEGITEAFF. The DNA for the CDR3 is TGCAGCGTTGAAGGGATCACTGAAGCTTTCTTT. The V and J genes are TRBV29-1 and TRBJ1-1; D is uncertain. Germline assignment: CDR1 SQVTM and CDR2 ANQGSEA. Between the trimmed V and J ends, which lost 1 base and 4 bases, there was a span of 4 bases. The CDR3 spans 11 residues.

The gene calls are TRBV5-5 and TRBJ2-7; D not certain. V lost 4 bases, J lost 6 bases, and 11 bases lay in between. This CDR3 contains 12 residues. CDR1 SGHKS and CDR2 YYEKEE come from the germline V gene (reference sequence). This chain's CDR3 is CASSRTSVEQYF. CDR3 in DNA: TGTGCCAGCAGCCGTACCTCTGTCGAGCAGTACTTC.

The V call is TRBV28, the J call TRBJ2-1; TRBD1 agrees at 8 bases. This CDR3 comprises 16 residues. With V trimmed by 5 bases and J by 1 base, 7 bases remained unmatched. CDR1 is MDHEN and CDR2 is SYDVKM in the germline V gene. For the CDR3, the DNA is TGTGCCAGCAGTAGACAACAGGGGGAGTCCTACAATGAGCAGTTCTTC. This encodes CASSRQQGESYNEQFF.

The chain is built from TRBV5-1 and TRBJ2-1, with D uncertain. This CDR3 spans 13 amino acids. V was trimmed by 3 bases and J by 4 bases, leaving 8 bases between them. Germline assignment: CDR1 SGHRS and CDR2 YFSETQ. The CDR3 is CASSSVGYNEQFF. The CDR3 nucleotides read TGCGCCAGCAGCTCCGTAGGGTACAATGAGCAGTTCTTC.

J is TRBJ2-7 and V is TRBV25-1; TRBD1 agrees at 7 bases. The CDR3 covers 13 residues. Germline trimming cut 6 bases from V and 6 bases from J; bases unmatched to any gene: 8. Germline loops: CDR1 MGHDK, CDR2 SYGVNS. CDR3 region: CASREQGFGEQYF. For the CDR3, the DNA is TGTGCCAGCAGGGAACAGGGGTTCGGCGAGCAGTACTTC.